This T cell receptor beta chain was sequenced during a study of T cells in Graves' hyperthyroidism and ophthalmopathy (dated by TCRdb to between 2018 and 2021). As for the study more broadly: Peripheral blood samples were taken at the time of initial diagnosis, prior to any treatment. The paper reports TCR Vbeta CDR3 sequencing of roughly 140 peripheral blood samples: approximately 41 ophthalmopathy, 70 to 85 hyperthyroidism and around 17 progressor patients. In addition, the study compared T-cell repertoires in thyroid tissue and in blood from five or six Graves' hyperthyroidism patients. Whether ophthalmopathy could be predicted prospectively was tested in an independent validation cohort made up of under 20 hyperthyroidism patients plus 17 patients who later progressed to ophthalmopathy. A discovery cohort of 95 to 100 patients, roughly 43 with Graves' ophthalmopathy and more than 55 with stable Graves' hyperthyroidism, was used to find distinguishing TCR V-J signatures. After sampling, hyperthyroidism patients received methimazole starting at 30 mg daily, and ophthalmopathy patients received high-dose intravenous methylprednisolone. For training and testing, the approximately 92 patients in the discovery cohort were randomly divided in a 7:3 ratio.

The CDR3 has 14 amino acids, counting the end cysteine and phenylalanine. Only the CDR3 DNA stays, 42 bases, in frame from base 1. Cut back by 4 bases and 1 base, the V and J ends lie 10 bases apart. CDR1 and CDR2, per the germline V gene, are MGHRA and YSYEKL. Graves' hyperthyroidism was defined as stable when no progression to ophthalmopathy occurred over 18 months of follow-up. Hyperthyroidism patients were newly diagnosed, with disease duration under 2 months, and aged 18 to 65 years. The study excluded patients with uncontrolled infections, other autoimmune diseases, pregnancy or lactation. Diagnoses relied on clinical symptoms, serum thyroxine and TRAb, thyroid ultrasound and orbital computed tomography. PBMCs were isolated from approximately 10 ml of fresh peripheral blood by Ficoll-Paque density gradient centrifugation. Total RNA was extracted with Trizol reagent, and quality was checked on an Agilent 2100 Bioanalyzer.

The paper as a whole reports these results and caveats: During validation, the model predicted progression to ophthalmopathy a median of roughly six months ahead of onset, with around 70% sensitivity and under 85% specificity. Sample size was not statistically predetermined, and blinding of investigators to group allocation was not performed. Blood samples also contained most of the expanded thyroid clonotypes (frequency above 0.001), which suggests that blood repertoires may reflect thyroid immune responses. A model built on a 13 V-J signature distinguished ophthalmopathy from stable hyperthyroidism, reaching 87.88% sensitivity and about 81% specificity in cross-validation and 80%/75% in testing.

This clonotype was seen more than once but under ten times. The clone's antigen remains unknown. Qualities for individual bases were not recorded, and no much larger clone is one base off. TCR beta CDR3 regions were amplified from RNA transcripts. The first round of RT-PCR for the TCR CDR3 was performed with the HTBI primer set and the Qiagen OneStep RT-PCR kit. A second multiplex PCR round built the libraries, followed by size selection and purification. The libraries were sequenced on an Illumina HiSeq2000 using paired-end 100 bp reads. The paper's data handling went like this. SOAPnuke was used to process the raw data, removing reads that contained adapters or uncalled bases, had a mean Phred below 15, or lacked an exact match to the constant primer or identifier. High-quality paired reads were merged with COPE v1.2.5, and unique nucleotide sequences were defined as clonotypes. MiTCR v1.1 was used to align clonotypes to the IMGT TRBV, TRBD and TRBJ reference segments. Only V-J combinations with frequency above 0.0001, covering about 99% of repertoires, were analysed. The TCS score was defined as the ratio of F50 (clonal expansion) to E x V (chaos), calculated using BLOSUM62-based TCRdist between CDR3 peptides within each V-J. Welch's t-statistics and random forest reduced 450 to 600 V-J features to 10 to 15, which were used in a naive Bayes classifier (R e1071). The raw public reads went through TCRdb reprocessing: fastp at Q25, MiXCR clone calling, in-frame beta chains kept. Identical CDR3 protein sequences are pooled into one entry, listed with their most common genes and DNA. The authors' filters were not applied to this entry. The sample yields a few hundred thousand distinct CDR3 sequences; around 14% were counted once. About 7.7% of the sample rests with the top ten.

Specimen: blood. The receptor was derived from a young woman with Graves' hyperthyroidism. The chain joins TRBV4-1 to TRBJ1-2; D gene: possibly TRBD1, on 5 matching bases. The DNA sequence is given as TGCGCCAGCAGCCCCCTGGGGGTTAACTATGGCTACACCTTC. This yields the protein CASSPLGVNYGYTF.